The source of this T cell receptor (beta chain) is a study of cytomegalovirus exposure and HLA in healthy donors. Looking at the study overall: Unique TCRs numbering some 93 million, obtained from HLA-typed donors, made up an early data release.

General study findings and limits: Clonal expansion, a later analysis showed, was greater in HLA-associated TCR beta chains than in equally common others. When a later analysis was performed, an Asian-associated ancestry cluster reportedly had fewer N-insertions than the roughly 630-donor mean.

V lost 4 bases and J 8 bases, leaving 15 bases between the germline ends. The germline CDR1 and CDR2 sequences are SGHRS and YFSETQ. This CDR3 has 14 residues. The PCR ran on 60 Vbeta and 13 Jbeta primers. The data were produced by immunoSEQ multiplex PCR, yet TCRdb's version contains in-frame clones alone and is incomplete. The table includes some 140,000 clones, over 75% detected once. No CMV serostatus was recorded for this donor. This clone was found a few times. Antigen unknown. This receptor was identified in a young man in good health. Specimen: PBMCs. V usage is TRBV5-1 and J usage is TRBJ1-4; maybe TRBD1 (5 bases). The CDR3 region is CASSEGTGREKLFF. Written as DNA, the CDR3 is TGCGCCAGCAGCGAAGGGACGGGGAGGGAAAAACTGTTTTTT.